Given below is one TCR beta chain in context. The source of the sample is a study of technical replicates of blood from a handful of donors. This table comes from immunoSEQ multiplex PCR, and its TCRdb copy is limited to in-frame clones, with some not included. The table shows more than 75,000 clones, with 96% occurring only once. The sample comprised T cells isolated from PBMCs. The clonotype originates from a human donor in good health.

The DNA of the CDR3 is TGTGCCAGTAGTATACTCGGAGATACGCAGTATTTT. Its translation: CASSILGDTQYF. V and J are TRBV19 and TRBJ2-3; D uncertain. The ends were cut back, 2 bases at V and 5 bases at J, with 5 bases in the middle. CDR1 and CDR2 (germline): LNHDA, SQIVND (reference sequence). CDR3 length: 12 residues.